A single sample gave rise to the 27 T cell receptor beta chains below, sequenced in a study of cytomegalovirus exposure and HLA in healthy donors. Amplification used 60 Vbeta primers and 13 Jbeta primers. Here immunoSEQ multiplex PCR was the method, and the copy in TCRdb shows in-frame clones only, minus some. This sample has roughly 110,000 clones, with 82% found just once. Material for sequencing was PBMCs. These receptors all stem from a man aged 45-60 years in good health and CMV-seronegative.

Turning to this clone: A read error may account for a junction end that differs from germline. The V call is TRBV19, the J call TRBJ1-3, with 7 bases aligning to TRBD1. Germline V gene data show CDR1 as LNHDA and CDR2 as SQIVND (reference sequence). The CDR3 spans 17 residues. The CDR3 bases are TGTGCCAGCAGTAGAGGGGGGACAGAACCCTCTGGAAACACCATATATTTT. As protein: CASSRGGTEPSGNTIYF.

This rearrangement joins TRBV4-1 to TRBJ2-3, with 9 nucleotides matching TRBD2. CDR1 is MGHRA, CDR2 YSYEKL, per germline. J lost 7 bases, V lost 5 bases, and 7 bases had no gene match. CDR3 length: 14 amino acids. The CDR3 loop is CASSSRGGANTQYF. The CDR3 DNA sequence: TGCGCCAGCAGCTCGCGCGGGGGGGCGAATACGCAGTATTTT.

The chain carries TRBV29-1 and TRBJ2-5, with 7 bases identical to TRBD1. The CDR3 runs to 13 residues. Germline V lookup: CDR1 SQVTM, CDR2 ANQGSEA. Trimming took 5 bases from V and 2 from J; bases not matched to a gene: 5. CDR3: CSVIQGVQETQYF. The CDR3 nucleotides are TGCAGCGTTATTCAGGGGGTACAAGAGACCCAGTACTTC.

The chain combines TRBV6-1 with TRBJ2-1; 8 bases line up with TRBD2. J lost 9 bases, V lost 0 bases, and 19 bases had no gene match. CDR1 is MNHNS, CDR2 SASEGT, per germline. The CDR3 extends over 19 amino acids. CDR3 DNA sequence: TGTGCCAGCAGTGAAGCCCGAGAATTGTGGGGACTAGGAGAATCTGAGCAGTTCTTC. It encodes CASSEARELWGLGESEQFF.

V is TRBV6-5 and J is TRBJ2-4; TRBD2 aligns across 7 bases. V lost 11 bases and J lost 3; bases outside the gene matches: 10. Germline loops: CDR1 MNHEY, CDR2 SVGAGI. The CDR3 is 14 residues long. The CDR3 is CASWGGTDKNIQYF. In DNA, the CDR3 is TGTGCCTCCTGGGGGGGGACGGACAAAAACATTCAGTACTTC.

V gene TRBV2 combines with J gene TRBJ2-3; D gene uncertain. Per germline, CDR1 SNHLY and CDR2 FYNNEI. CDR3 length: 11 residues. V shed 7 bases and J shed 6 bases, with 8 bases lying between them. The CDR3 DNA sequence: TGTGCCAGCACAACTACTGATACGCAGTATTTT. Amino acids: CASTTTDTQYF.

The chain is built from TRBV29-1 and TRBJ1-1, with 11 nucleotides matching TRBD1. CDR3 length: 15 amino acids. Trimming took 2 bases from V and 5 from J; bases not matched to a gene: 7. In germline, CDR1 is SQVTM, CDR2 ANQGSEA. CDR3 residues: CSVEKDRGPGTEAFF. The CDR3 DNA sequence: TGCAGCGTTGAAAAGGACAGGGGGCCGGGAACTGAAGCTTTCTTT.

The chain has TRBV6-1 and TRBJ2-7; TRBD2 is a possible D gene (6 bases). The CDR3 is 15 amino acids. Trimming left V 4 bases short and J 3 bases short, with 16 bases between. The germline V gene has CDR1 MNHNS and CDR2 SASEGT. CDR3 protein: CASSALSGEGYEQYF. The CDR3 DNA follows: TGTGCCAGCAGTGCACTTAGCGGTGAGGGCTACGAGCAGTACTTC.

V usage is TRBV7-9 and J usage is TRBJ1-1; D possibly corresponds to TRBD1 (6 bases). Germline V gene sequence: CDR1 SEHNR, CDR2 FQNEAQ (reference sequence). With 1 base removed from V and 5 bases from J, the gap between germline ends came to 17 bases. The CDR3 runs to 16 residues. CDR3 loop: CASSLVVGQGWTEAFF. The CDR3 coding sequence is TGTGCCAGCAGCTTAGTGGTGGGGCAGGGGTGGACTGAAGCTTTCTTT.

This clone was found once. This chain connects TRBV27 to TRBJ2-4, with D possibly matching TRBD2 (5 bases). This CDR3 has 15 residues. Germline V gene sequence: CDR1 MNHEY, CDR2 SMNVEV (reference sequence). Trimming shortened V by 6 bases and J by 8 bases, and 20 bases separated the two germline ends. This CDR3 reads CASRGHNSGSDIQYF. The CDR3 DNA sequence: TGTGCCAGCAGAGGGCATAATTCGGGGTCGGACATTCAGTACTTC.

The CDR3 spells CASSFTPVTGGDTEAFF. CDR3 DNA sequence: TGCGCCAGCAGCTTTACTCCCGTGACAGGGGGTGACACTGAAGCTTTCTTT. The chain combines TRBV5-1 with TRBJ1-1; TRBD1 agrees at 9 bases. Germline values: CDR1 SGHRS, CDR2 YFSETQ. The CDR3 spans 17 residues. V was pared by 2 bases and J by 3 bases, with 11 bases of the junction left unmatched.

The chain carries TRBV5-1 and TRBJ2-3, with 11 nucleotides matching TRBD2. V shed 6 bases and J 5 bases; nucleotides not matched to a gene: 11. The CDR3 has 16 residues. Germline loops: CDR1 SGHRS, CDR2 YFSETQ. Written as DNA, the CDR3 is TGCGCCAGCACCCACGTTAGCGGGGGGGCTGGAGATACGCAGTATTTT. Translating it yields CASTHVSGGAGDTQYF.

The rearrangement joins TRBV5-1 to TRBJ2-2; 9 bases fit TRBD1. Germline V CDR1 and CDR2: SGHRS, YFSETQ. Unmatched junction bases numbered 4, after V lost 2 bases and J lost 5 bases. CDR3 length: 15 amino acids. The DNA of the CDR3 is TGCGCCAGCAGCTTCGGGGACAGGGATACCGGGGAGCTGTTTTTT. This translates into CASSFGDRDTGELFF. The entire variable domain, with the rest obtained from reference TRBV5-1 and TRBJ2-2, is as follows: KAGVTQTPRYLIKTRGQQVTLSCSPISGHRSVSWYQQTPGQGLQFLFEYFSETQRNKGNFPGRFSGRQFSNSRSEMNVSTLELGDSALYLCASSFGDRDTGELFFGEGSRLTVL.

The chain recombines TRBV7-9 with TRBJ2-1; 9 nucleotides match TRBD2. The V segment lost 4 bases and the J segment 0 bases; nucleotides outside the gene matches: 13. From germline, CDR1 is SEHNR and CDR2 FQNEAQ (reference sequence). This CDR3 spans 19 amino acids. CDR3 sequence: CASSSRLAVTQSSYNEQFF. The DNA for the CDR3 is TGTGCCAGCAGCTCCCGACTAGCGGTTACCCAAAGCTCCTACAATGAGCAGTTCTTC. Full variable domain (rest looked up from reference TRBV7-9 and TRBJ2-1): DTGVSQNPRHKITKRGQNVTFRCDPISEHNRLYWYRQTLGQGPEFLTYFQNEAQLEKSRLLSDRFSAERPKGSFSTLEIQRTEQGDSAMYLCASSSRLAVTQSSYNEQFFGPGTRLTVL.

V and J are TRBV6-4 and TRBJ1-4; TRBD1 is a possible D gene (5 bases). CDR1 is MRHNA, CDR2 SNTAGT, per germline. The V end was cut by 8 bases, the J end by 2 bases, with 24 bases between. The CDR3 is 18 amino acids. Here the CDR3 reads CASPYRPQAPTTNEKLFF. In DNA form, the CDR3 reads TGTGCCAGCCCTTATCGTCCACAGGCGCCGACGACTAATGAAAAACTGTTTTTT.

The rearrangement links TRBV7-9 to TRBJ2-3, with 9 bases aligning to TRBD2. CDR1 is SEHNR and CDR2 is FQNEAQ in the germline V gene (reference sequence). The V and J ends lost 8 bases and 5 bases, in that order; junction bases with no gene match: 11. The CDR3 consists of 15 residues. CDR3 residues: CASGSLAGGRDTQYF. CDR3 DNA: TGTGCCAGCGGATCACTAGCGGGCGGACGAGATACGCAGTATTTT.

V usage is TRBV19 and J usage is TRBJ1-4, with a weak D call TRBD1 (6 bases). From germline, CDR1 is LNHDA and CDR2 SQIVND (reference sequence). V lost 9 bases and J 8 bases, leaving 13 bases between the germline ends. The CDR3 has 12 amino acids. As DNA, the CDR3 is TGTGCCAGCCAAGGACAGTCGGAAAAACTGTTTTTT. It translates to CASQGQSEKLFF.

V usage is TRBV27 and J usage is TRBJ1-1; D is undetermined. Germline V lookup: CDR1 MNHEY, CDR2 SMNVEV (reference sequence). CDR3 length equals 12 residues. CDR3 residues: CVSSAGNTEAFF. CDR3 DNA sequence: TGTGTCTCTAGCGCCGGGAACACTGAAGCTTTCTTT.

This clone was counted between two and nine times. DNA of the CDR3: TGTGCCAGCAAGAGTAGGGAGGGTAATGAAAAACTGTTTTTT. Amino acid sequence: CASKSREGNEKLFF. The J gene is TRBJ1-4, the V gene TRBV2, with no clear D. The germline V gene has CDR1 SNHLY and CDR2 FYNNEI. Trimming took 7 bases from V and 4 from J, leaving 13 bases between them. CDR3 size: 14 residues.

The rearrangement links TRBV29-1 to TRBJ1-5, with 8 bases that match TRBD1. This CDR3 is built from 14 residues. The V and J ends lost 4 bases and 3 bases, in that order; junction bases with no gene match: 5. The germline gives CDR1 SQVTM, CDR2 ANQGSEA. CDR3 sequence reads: CSVAAGGTNQPQHF. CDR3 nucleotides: TGCAGCGTTGCGGCAGGGGGCACCAATCAGCCCCAGCATTTT.

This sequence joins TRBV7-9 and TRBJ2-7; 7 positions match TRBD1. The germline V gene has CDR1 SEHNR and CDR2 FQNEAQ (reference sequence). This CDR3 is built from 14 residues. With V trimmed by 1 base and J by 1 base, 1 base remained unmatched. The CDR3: CASSLGTGSYEQYF. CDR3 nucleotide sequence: TGTGCCAGCAGCTTAGGGACAGGATCCTACGAGCAGTACTTC.

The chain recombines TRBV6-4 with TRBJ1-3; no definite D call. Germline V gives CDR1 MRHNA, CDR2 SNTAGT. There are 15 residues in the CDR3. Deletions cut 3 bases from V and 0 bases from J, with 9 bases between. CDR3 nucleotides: TGTGCCAGCAGTGAGGGGAGTGACTCTGGAAACACCATATATTTT. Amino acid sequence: CASSEGSDSGNTIYF.

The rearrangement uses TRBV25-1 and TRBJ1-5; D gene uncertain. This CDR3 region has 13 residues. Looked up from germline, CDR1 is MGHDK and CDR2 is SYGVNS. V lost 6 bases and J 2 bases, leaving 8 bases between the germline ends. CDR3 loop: CASSRSGNQPQHF. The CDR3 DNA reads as TGTGCCAGCAGCCGATCAGGCAATCAGCCCCAGCATTTT.

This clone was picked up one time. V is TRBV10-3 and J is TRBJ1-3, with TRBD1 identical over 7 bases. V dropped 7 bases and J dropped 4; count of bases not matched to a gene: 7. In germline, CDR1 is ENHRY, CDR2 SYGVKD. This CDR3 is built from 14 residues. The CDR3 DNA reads TGTGCCATCACCGCGGACAGGCGGGGAAACACCATATATTTT. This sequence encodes CAITADRRGNTIYF.

The CDR3 bases are TGTGCCAGTAGTATCACAGAGAATAATTCACCCCTCCACTTT. It yields the protein CASSITENNSPLHF. The chain uses TRBV19 and TRBJ1-6; no firm D call. Germline V gene lookup returns CDR1 LNHDA and CDR2 SQIVND (reference sequence). V shed 3 bases and J shed 5 bases, with 8 bases lying between them. This CDR3 is built from 14 residues.

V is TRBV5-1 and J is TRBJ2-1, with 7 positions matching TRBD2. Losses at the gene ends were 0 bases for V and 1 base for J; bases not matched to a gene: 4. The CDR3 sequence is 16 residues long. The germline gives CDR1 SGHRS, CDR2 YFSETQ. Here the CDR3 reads CASSLAGGGSYNEQFF. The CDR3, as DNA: TGCGCCAGCAGCTTGGCGGGGGGAGGGTCCTACAATGAGCAGTTCTTC.

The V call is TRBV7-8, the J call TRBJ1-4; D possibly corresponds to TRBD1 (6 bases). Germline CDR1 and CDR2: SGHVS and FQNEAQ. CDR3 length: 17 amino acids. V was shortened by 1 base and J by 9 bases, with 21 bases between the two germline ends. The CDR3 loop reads CASSLETPGQLPKKLFF. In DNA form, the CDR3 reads TGTGCCAGCAGCTTAGAGACACCCGGACAGCTCCCAAAAAAACTGTTTTTT.